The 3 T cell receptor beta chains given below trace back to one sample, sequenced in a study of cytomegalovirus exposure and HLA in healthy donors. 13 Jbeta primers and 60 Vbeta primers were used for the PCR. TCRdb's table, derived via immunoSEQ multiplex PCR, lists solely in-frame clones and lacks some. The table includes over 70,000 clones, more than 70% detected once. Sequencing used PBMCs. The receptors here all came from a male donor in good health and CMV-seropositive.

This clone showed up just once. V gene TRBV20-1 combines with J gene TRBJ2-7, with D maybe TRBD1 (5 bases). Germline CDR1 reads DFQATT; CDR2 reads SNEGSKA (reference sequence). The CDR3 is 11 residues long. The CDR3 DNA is TGCAGGGACCGACAGAACTACGAGCAGTACTTC. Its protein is CRDRQNYEQYF.

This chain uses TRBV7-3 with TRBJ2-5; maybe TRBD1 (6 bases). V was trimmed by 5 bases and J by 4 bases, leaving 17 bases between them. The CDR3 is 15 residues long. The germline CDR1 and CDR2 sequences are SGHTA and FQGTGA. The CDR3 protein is CASSPHGQISETQYF. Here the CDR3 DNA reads TGTGCCAGCAGCCCCCACGGACAGATCTCAGAGACCCAGTACTTC.

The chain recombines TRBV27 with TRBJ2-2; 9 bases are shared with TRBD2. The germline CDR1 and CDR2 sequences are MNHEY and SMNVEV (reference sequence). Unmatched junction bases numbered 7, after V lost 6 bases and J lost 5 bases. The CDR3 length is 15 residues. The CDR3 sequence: CASSLLTSGTGELFF. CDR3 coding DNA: TGTGCCAGCAGCTTGTTGACTAGCGGTACCGGGGAGCTGTTTTTT.